This is a list of T cell receptor beta chains from one sample in a study of cytomegalovirus exposure and HLA in healthy donors. Sequenced by immunoSEQ multiplex PCR; TCRdb stores in-frame clones only, minus some. Of about 100,000 clones in the sample, approximately 89% were seen once. The sequenced sample was PBMCs. The receptors originated from a man between 25 and 39 years old in good health and CMV-seronegative. The CDR3 runs from the conserved cysteine through the conserved F or W. Each record gives: V gene, J gene, D gene, clone size, CDR3 DNA, CDR3 protein. D genes are given only for firm matches. Clone sizes are given selectively: once, few, many, or a class where the clone is expanded.

>TRBV5-1|TRBJ1-5|NA|NA
TGCGCCAGCAGCTTTCAGGGCAATCAGCCCCAGCATTTT
CASSFQGNQPQHF
>TRBV28|TRBJ1-5|NA|NA
TGTGCCAGCAGTCACGCGGGGCTGGGCAATCAGCCCCAGCATTTT
CASSHAGLGNQPQHF
>TRBV27|TRBJ2-7|NA|NA
TGTGCCAGCAGTTTATTGCGCGAAACTACGTACGAGCAGTACTTC
CASSLLRETTYEQYF
>TRBV5-6|TRBJ1-2|NA|NA
TGTGCCAGCAGCTTGGTGGAGGACGACGGGGGTGGCTACACCTTC
CASSLVEDDGGGYTF
>TRBV5-4|TRBJ2-3|TRBD2|NA
TGTGCCAGCAGACGACTAGGCGGGGGGGCAGATACGCAGTATTTT
CASRRLGGGADTQYF
>TRBV7-2|TRBJ2-7|NA|NA
TGTGCCAGCAGCCCAGGCTACGAGCAGTACTTC
CASSPGYEQYF
>TRBV19|TRBJ2-3|NA|once
TGTGCCACTCAGGAGGGCACAGATACGCAGTATTTT
CATQEGTDTQYF
>TRBV30|TRBJ1-5|NA|once
TGTGCCTGGAGTAGCGGGGCCGGCAGCAATCAGCCCCAGCATTTT
CAWSSGAGSNQPQHF
>TRBV10-3|TRBJ1-1|NA|NA
TGTGCCATCAGAGAAGGCCAAGAGGACACTGAAGCTTTCTTT
CAIREGQEDTEAFF
>TRBV4-1|TRBJ2-7|NA|NA
TGCGCCAGCAGCCAAACCGCCGGGACAACCTACGAGCAGTACTTC
CASSQTAGTTYEQYF